The 28 T cell receptor beta chains below were found in one sample sequenced in a study of blood T cell repertoires in COVID-19. TCRdb keeps only in-frame clones here, not all; method: immunoSEQ multiplex PCR. The profile shows 200,000 to 250,000 clones, 70% to 90% of them singletons. Specimen: peripheral blood. All receptors derive from a woman aged 40 to 50 who had recovered from COVID-19.

The chain uses TRBV7-9 and TRBJ2-1; tentatively, D is TRBD2 (5 bases). This CDR3 spans 19 amino acids. The germline CDR1 and CDR2 sequences are SEHNR and FQNEAQ (reference sequence). Trimming cost V 1 base and J 6 bases, with 25 bases left between them. The CDR3 sequence: CASSLVVAPVKGLGNEQFF. The CDR3 DNA sequence: TGTGCCAGCAGCTTAGTGGTAGCGCCAGTAAAGGGTTTGGGCAATGAGCAGTTCTTC.

V gene TRBV5-4 combines with J gene TRBJ2-1; TRBD2 matches at 14 bases. CDR1 and CDR2 (germline): SGHNT, YYREEE (reference sequence). V gave up 5 bases and J gave up 2 bases; unmatched junction bases: 9. The CDR3 covers 18 residues. CDR3 coding DNA: TGTGCCAGCAGAACCGGGACTAGCGGGGGAACTCCCTACAATGAGCAGTTCTTC. As protein: CASRTGTSGGTPYNEQFF.

This chain uses TRBV7-2 with TRBJ2-7; 10 nucleotides align to TRBD2. The CDR3 has 15 residues. V trimming: 2 bases; J trimming: 1 base; junction bases outside the gene matches: 2. Germline-derived CDR1 and CDR2 are SGHTA and FQGNSA. The CDR3 bases are TGTGCCAGCAGCTTATCTAGCGGGAGATCCTACGAGCAGTACTTC. Encoded protein: CASSLSSGRSYEQYF.

The chain is built from TRBV5-6 and TRBJ1-5; TRBD1 is a possible D gene (5 bases). CDR1 is SGHDT and CDR2 is YYEEEE in the germline V gene. This CDR3 is 16 amino acids long. Deletions cut 1 base from V and 4 bases from J, with 15 bases between. The CDR3 spells CASSLRTTGVNQPQHF. The CDR3 region has the DNA TGTGCCAGCAGCTTGCGGACCACAGGCGTAAATCAGCCCCAGCATTTT.

This rearrangement joins TRBV12-5 to TRBJ2-7; no definite D call. Trimming took off 1 base at V and 7 bases at J, with 8 bases between the two ends. This CDR3 has 12 residues. Germline V gene sequence: CDR1 LGHNT, CDR2 FRNRAP. The CDR3 DNA follows: TGTGCTAGTGGTTTGGATAGAGGTGAGCAGTACTTC. Protein: CASGLDRGEQYF.

This clone has just a few counts. The chain links TRBV6-5 to TRBJ1-5, with a possible D match to TRBD1 (5 bases). V lost 8 bases to trimming and J lost 7 bases, with 18 bases between them. Germline CDR1 is MNHEY and CDR2 is SVGAGI. CDR3 length: 14 residues. CDR3 coding DNA: TGTGCCAGCCGGGAGGGCAGGGTTGGCCAGCCCCAGCATTTT. It yields the protein CASREGRVGQPQHF.

This chain links TRBV19 with TRBJ1-2, with a tentative D call TRBD1 (6 bases). The CDR3 is made up of 16 amino acids. V was shortened by 5 bases and J by 0 bases, with 16 bases between the two germline ends. Germline loops: CDR1 LNHDA, CDR2 SQIVND (reference sequence). The CDR3 protein is CASSSTLGTTNYGYTF. DNA of the CDR3: TGTGCCAGTAGTTCCACTCTCGGGACAACTAACTATGGCTACACCTTC. The complete variable domain, with remaining parts taken from reference TRBV19 and TRBJ1-2, reads DGGITQSPKYLFRKEGQNVTLSCEQNLNHDAMYWYRQDPGQGLRLIYYSQIVNDFQKGDIAEGYSVSREKKESFPLTVTSAQKNPTAFYLCASSSTLGTTNYGYTFGSGTRLTVV.

The chain links TRBV7-8 to TRBJ2-2, with 8 nucleotides matching TRBD1. The junction had 7 bases not matched to a gene; V was cut back by 5 bases and J by 2 bases. Germline assignment: CDR1 SGHVS and CDR2 FQNEAQ. The CDR3 runs 16 residues. The CDR3 protein is CASSPRTGINTGELFF. The CDR3, as DNA: TGTGCCAGCAGCCCCCGGACAGGGATAAACACCGGGGAGCTGTTTTTT.

CDR3 nucleotides: TGTGCCAGTAGTATCAGACAGGGTGAAACCTACGAGCAGTACTTC. Encoded protein: CASSIRQGETYEQYF. J is TRBJ2-7 and V is TRBV19; 7 bases fit TRBD1. Germline loops: CDR1 LNHDA, CDR2 SQIVND (reference sequence). The CDR3 is made up of 15 amino acids. The junction had 7 bases not matched to a gene; V was cut back by 3 bases and J by 2 bases.

V is TRBV16 and J is TRBJ1-5; a possible D gene is TRBD1 (5 bases). The germline V gene has CDR1 KGHSY and CDR2 FQNENV. The CDR3 length is 14 residues. V lost 0 bases and J 6 bases, leaving 9 bases between the germline ends. In nucleotides, the CDR3 is TGTGCCAGCAGCCAATCACAGGTGAGTCAGCCCCAGCATTTT. Amino acid sequence: CASSQSQVSQPQHF.

The chain employs TRBV19 and TRBJ1-6; a weak D match, TRBD1 (5 bases). V shed 6 bases and J shed 9 bases, with 21 bases lying between them. Germline CDR1 reads LNHDA; CDR2 reads SQIVND (reference sequence). This CDR3 is 16 amino acids long. The CDR3 DNA reads as TGTGCCAGTAGAAGTGGAGGGACTCGGTCCGGTTCACCCCTCCACTTT. It encodes CASRSGGTRSGSPLHF.

This chain uses TRBV9 with TRBJ2-1; 16 bases align to TRBD2. Trimming took 4 bases from V and 4 from J; bases not matched to a gene: 8. Per germline, CDR1 SGDLS and CDR2 YYNGEE. The CDR3 covers 18 residues. CDR3 protein: CASSLSGTSGGAYNEQFF. The DNA of the CDR3 is TGTGCCAGCAGCTTATCCGGGACTAGCGGGGGGGCTTACAATGAGCAGTTCTTC.

The J gene is TRBJ2-3, the V gene TRBV4-3; D might be TRBD1 (6 bases). Trimming left V 6 bases short and J 7 bases short, with 14 bases between. CDR3 length: 13 residues. The germline V gene encodes CDR1 LGHNA and CDR2 YSLEER. The DNA for the CDR3 is TGCGCCAGCAGTCCAAGAACAGGGTATACGCAGTATTTT. It is translated as CASSPRTGYTQYF.

The sample holds a few counts of this clone. V and J are TRBV11-2 and TRBJ2-5, with 14 bases identical to TRBD2. The CDR3 is 17 residues long. Germline assignment: CDR1 SGHAT and CDR2 FQNNGV. The ends lost 0 bases at V and 5 bases at J; junction bases unmatched: 5. CDR3 nucleotide sequence: TGTGCCAGCAGCTTAGACCGACTAGCGGGAGGGCCGGAGACCCAGTACTTC. This encodes CASSLDRLAGGPETQYF.

This clone occurred a few times. This chain connects TRBV30 to TRBJ2-5, with 9 positions matching TRBD2. Trimming took 1 base from V and 5 from J; bases not matched to a gene: 8. The V gene's germline CDR1 is GTSNPN and CDR2 SVGIG (reference sequence). This CDR3 comprises 15 residues. CDR3 residues: CAWSGPRGGAETQYF. CDR3 sequence (DNA): TGTGCCTGGAGTGGGCCCCGCGGGGGGGCGGAGACCCAGTACTTC.

The chain uses TRBV9 and TRBJ1-2, with 8 bases matching TRBD1. The ends lost 4 bases at V and 2 bases at J; junction bases unmatched: 10. Germline loops: CDR1 SGDLS, CDR2 YYNGEE. The CDR3 contains 16 residues. CDR3 nucleotide sequence: TGTGCCAGCAGCACAGGGGGGCAAGCCTCAAACTATGGCTACACCTTC. As protein: CASSTGGQASNYGYTF.

The count of this clone is one. The V and J genes are TRBV15 and TRBJ2-4, with 7 bases matching TRBD1. J was trimmed by 0 bases and V by 1 base; bases with no gene match: 3. Germline assignment: CDR1 LNHNV and CDR2 YYDKDF (reference sequence). This CDR3 is 16 amino acids long. DNA for the CDR3: TGTGCCACCAGCAGAGGAGGGGACAGAGCCAAAAACATTCAGTACTTC. Its protein is CATSRGGDRAKNIQYF.

The chain combines TRBV24-1 with TRBJ2-2; 8 bases match TRBD1. Germline-derived CDR1 and CDR2 are KGHDR and SFDVKD. The CDR3 has 17 amino acids. V shed 3 bases, J shed 0 bases, and the junction held 5 bases outside the gene matches. CDR3 protein: CATSDRDRGTNTGELFF. The DNA for the CDR3 is TGTGCCACCAGTGATCGTGACAGGGGTACGAACACCGGGGAGCTGTTTTTT.

The V call is TRBV6-1, the J call TRBJ1-5, with 7 bases matching TRBD1. J gave up 0 bases and V 2 bases, and 10 bases lay outside the gene matches. CDR1 and CDR2 from the germline V gene are MNHNS and SASEGT. The CDR3 consists of 18 residues. CDR3 region: CASSEFGGGEYSNQPQHF. The CDR3 region has the DNA TGTGCCAGCAGTGAATTTGGAGGGGGCGAATATAGCAATCAGCCCCAGCATTTT.

The chain joins TRBV15 to TRBJ2-7; 7 bases are shared with TRBD2. V was clipped by 0 bases and J by 3 bases; unmatched bases: 5. Germline V gene lookup returns CDR1 LNHNV and CDR2 YYDKDF (reference sequence). The CDR3 runs 15 residues. CDR3 nucleotide sequence: TGTGCCACCAGCAGAGATGGCGGGAGCGTCTACGAGCAGTACTTC. It translates to CATSRDGGSVYEQYF.

The chain is built from TRBV27 and TRBJ2-3; 8 bases map to TRBD1. Germline loops: CDR1 MNHEY, CDR2 SMNVEV (reference sequence). CDR3 length equals 14 residues. The junction had 4 bases not matched to a gene; V was cut back by 6 bases and J by 2 bases. The CDR3 sequence is CASRGTGPTDTQYF. CDR3 coding DNA: TGTGCCAGCAGGGGGACAGGCCCCACAGATACGCAGTATTTT.

The CDR3 protein is CASSLAATSISYEQYF. Here the CDR3 DNA reads TGCGCCAGCAGCTTGGCCGCGACTAGCATTTCCTACGAGCAGTACTTC. The chain couples TRBV5-1 to TRBJ2-7, with 7 bases fitting TRBD2. The junction had 7 bases not matched to a gene; V was cut back by 0 bases and J by 1 base. Germline V lookup: CDR1 SGHRS, CDR2 YFSETQ. The CDR3 length is 16 residues.

The rearrangement uses TRBV14 and TRBJ2-2; D ambiguous. The V end was cut by 4 bases, the J end by 1 base, with 13 bases between. The CDR3 length is 16 residues. Germline V CDR1 and CDR2: SGHDN, FVKESK. The CDR3 nucleotides read TGTGCCAGCAGCCTTACGACAACCATGAACACCGGGGAGCTGTTTTTT. It specifies CASSLTTTMNTGELFF.

V gene TRBV19 combines with J gene TRBJ1-2; 7 bases are a match to TRBD1. Germline loops: CDR1 LNHDA, CDR2 SQIVND (reference sequence). The CDR3 is made up of 13 amino acids. Trimming cost V 6 bases and J 8 bases; bases outside gene matches: 9. The CDR3 coding sequence is TGTGCCAGTAGGCTGAAGGGGGCGAGAGGCTACACCTTC. Translated, it gives CASRLKGARGYTF.

The V and J genes are TRBV3-1 (or the pseudogene TRBV3-2) and TRBJ1-3; 8 bases agree with TRBD1. This CDR3 region has 20 residues. Germline assignment: CDR1 LGHDT and CDR2 YNNKEL (reference sequence). V lost 1 base and J lost 1; bases outside the gene matches: 15. In DNA, the CDR3 is TGTGCCAGCAGCCAAGCCTATAGAGCGGGACAGGTCCGTTCTGGAAACACCATATATTTT. This translates into CASSQAYRAGQVRSGNTIYF.

V gene TRBV6-4 combines with J gene TRBJ2-1; 9 bases match TRBD2. Trimming at V came to 8 bases and at J to 4 bases, leaving 6 bases not matched to a gene. The CDR3 has 14 amino acids. Per the germline V gene, CDR1 is MRHNA and CDR2 is SNTAGT. CDR3 residues: CASPSAGGYNEQFF. CDR3 nucleotides: TGTGCCAGCCCTTCCGCGGGAGGGTACAATGAGCAGTTCTTC.

This sequence joins TRBV28 and TRBJ2-5; 9 bases match TRBD2. This CDR3 spans 16 amino acids. The J segment lost 1 base and the V segment lost 0 bases, leaving 3 bases of the junction unmatched. Germline CDR1 MDHEN, CDR2 SYDVKM. This CDR3 is CASSLWIAGVQETQYF. The CDR3 nucleotides are TGTGCCAGCAGTTTATGGATAGCGGGGGTCCAAGAGACCCAGTACTTC. The entire variable domain, with the rest obtained from reference TRBV28 and TRBJ2-5, is as follows: DVKVTQSSRYLVKRTGEKVFLECVQDMDHENMFWYRQDPGLGLRLIYFSYDVKMKEKGDIPEGYSVSREKKERFSLILESASTNQTSMYLCASSLWIAGVQETQYFGPGTRLLVL.

This clone appeared a single time. The chain carries TRBV12-5 and TRBJ1-6, with a weak D call TRBD1 (6 bases). V gave up 2 bases and J gave up 10 bases, with 18 bases separating them. The CDR3 sequence is 16 residues long. Per germline, CDR1 LGHNT and CDR2 FRNRAP. The CDR3 spells CASGLWGSGVGSPLHF. The CDR3, as DNA: TGTGCTAGTGGTTTGTGGGGCTCAGGGGTCGGCTCACCCCTCCACTTT.